This TCR beta chain is from a study of T cell responses to AZD1222 COVID-19 vaccine. Study-level findings and limits: Spike-specific TCR breadth and depth went up after people got two AZD1222 doses.

About this clone itself: What it recognizes is unknown.

Data came from immunoSEQ multiplex PCR; TCRdb stores just in-frame clones and leaves some out. Among roughly 55,000 clones listed, around 89% were seen once. Trimming cost V 0 bases and J 7 bases, with 6 bases left between them. This CDR3 contains 12 residues. The germline V gene encodes CDR1 SGHTS and CDR2 YDEGEE. This TCR came from an adult in good health. This chain links TRBV5-8 with TRBJ2-3; D is unresolved. The sample consisted of peripheral blood, taken on day 0 of AZD1222 vaccination. The CDR3 is CASSLAGYTQYF. CDR3 in DNA: TGTGCCAGCAGCTTGGCTGGTTATACGCAGTATTTT.